The present entry profiles one TCR beta chain with its context. Its specific antigen is unknown. No qualities accompany the bases; no much larger clone lies one base away. The immunoSEQ Assay was used to sequence TCRbeta CDR3 regions. After extraction, genomic DNA underwent amplification by bias-controlled multiplex PCR, followed by high-throughput sequencing. The paper's data handling went like this. To quantify the absolute abundance of every unique TCRbeta CDR3 region, sequences were collapsed and filtered. Usable DNA was measured by amplifying reference genes present in all nucleated cells, and TCRbeta template counts were normalized to that usable DNA to estimate T cell fraction. Repertoire TCRs were annotated as SARS-CoV-2-specific when V gene, CDR3 amino acid sequence and J gene were exactly matched to a known reactive TCR set. The reference SARS-CoV-2 TCR set was obtained from MIRA and was filtered for enrichment in COVID-19-positive ImmuneCODE repertoires, whereby public or cross-reactive TCRs were removed. Based on the MIRA antigens, annotated TCRs were further analysed at the level of specific ORF or position within ORF. Breadth was defined as the number of annotated unique rearrangements divided by the total number of unique productive rearrangements, and depth was defined as the summed frequency of the annotated unique rearrangements. TCR breadth was compared between groups using two-sided Wilcoxon rank-sum tests. In TCRdb, the immuneACCESS table is reduced to in-frame sequences with V and J assigned. These tables do not hold every clone; where another copy was compared, an unresolved V gene accounts for under half, and the others remain unexplained. V, J and clone size derive from that table, while D and trimming were established from the DNA sequence. This sample comprises around 300,000 clones, 85% to 90% of them detected only once. The top ten hold roughly 5% of the sample.

V lost 4 bases and J lost 4 bases; the stretch between them is 10 bases long. The germline V gene (reference sequence) provides CDR1 LNHDA and CDR2 SQIVND. The CDR3, from cysteine to phenylalanine, totals 13 residues. Only the CDR3 part of the read is kept: 39 bases, read in frame from the first base. Read against the paper, the sample's treatment or condition label means: about 20 received Ad26.COV2.S at low or high dose, single or two shots; roughly five received placebo; per-sample allocation not given. Repertoires of vaccine and placebo recipients were sequenced from samples collected on day 63 after the first injection. In Cohort 1b, around 23 adults aged 18-55 years were enrolled at a single site in Boston, USA, between 29 July and 7 August 2020. Ad26.COV2.S was a replication-incompetent adenovirus type 26 vector expressing a prefusion-stabilized SARS-CoV-2 spike protein from the original Wuhan strain.

The sample originates from a study of Ad26.COV2.S vaccination and SARS-CoV-2 variants listed by TCRdb under 2021. For the study in its entirety: Vaccine-arm donors came from COV1001, a multicentre, randomized, double-blind, placebo-controlled phase I-IIa trial of Ad26.COV2.S in healthy adults. Throughout the experiments and outcome assessment, investigators stayed blinded to trial group allocation. Trial participants were randomized into five groups of five: low-dose or high-dose Ad26.COV2.S given once or twice, or placebo on both occasions. The TCR-sequenced set comprised about 32 samples: about 19 Ad26.COV2.S vaccine recipients, 5 placebo recipients and 8 SARS-CoV-2 convalescent individuals. The specificity and breadth of SARS-CoV-2-reactive T cell receptors after Ad26.COV2.S vaccination were assessed by TCRbeta repertoire sequencing. Ad26.COV2.S was given intramuscularly at 5x10^10 or 1x10^11 viral particles, as a single shot or as two shots 56 days apart.

General study outcomes and caveats: Comparable non-spike TCR breadth was observed between vaccine and placebo recipients, consistent with only spike being contained in the vaccine. The study lacked the statistical power to compare responses across vaccine doses or regimens. It was noted by the authors that total T cell responses may have been underestimated by the TCR breadth and depth analyses. After vaccination, spike-specific CD8+ and CD4+ T cell responses were reported to show substantial breadth. Higher spike-specific TCR breadth was observed in Ad26.COV2.S recipients than in placebo recipients (P = 0.0014).

Recombination connected TRBV19 to TRBJ2-5; the D segment cannot be called with confidence. The sequence was collected from a person between 18 and 65 years old who received the Ad26.COV2.S COVID-19 vaccine or a placebo. The material sequenced was peripheral blood, taken in a trial of Ad26.COV2.S vaccine versus placebo. The bases read TGTGCCAGTAGTACAGGCCCGGGAGAGACCCAGTACTTC. Translated, it gives CASSTGPGETQYF.